A single sample gave rise to the 18 T cell receptor beta chains below, sequenced in a study of shared clonotypes between healthy human individuals. Sequencing was performed with immunoSEQ multiplex PCR; in TCRdb, only in-frame clones are kept and a portion is missing. The table shows about 1 million clones, with around 74% occurring only once. Sequences were obtained from memory CD4+ T cells sorted from blood. The subset here: CD45RA-negative fraction. Source of these receptors: a man younger than 35 in good health.

V is TRBV7-3 and J is TRBJ2-3; D is possibly TRBD2 (6 bases). CDR1 and CDR2 (germline): SGHTA, FQGTGA. Trimming took 5 bases from V and 5 from J, leaving 20 bases between them. This CDR3 is 16 amino acids long. In nucleotides, the CDR3 is TGTGCCAGCAGCCTCCATGGGGGTAGCGGTATAGATACGCAGTATTTT. It yields the protein CASSLHGGSGIDTQYF.

Only one count was recorded for this clone. This chain joins TRBV28 and TRBJ1-1, with a weak D call TRBD1 (6 bases). CDR1 is MDHEN, CDR2 SYDVKM, per germline. This CDR3 is built from 15 residues. With 6 bases removed from V and 0 bases from J, the gap between germline ends came to 14 bases. The CDR3 DNA follows: TGTGCCAGCAGACTTAGACAGGAGTTGAACACTGAAGCTTTCTTT. Protein: CASRLRQELNTEAFF. Filled out from reference TRBV28 and TRBJ1-1, the complete variable domain reads DVKVTQSSRYLVKRTGEKVFLECVQDMDHENMFWYRQDPGLGLRLIYFSYDVKMKEKGDIPEGYSVSREKKERFSLILESASTNQTSMYLCASRLRQELNTEAFFGQGTRLTVV.

V is TRBV5-1 and J is TRBJ2-1; either TRBD1 or TRBD2 may fit D (5 bases each). This CDR3 contains 14 residues. Trimming took 5 bases from V and 7 from J, leaving 16 bases between them. Looked up from germline, CDR1 is SGHRS and CDR2 is YFSETQ. For the CDR3, the DNA is TGCGCCAGCAGTCGGGACGTCGTTGGGAATGAGCAGTTCTTC. Translation gives CASSRDVVGNEQFF.

The gene calls are TRBV30 and TRBJ2-4, with D uncertain. The CDR3 has 13 residues. In germline, CDR1 is GTSNPN, CDR2 SVGIG (reference sequence). V was clipped by 0 bases and J by 8 bases, with 11 bases between them. Written as DNA, the CDR3 is TGTGCCTGGAGTGTACGTCCTGGGGACATTCAGTACTTC. Translating it yields CAWSVRPGDIQYF. The whole variable domain, remainder taken from reference TRBV30 and TRBJ2-4, is SQTIHQWPATLVQPVGSPLSLECTVEGTSNPNLYWYRQAAGRGLQLLFYSVGIGQISSEVPQNLSASRPQDRQFILSSKKLLLSDSGFYLCAWSVRPGDIQYFGAGTRLSVL.

The genes are TRBV6-5 and TRBJ1-1, with a tentative D call TRBD1 (6 bases). The CDR3 is made up of 14 amino acids. Germline assignment: CDR1 MNHEY and CDR2 SVGAGI. Trimming took 5 bases from V and 1 from J, leaving 11 bases between them. CDR3 sequence: CASSTGFSNTEAFF. The CDR3 nucleotides read TGTGCCAGCAGTACAGGGTTTTCGAACACTGAAGCTTTCTTT.

The chain couples TRBV14 to TRBJ2-7; D is possibly TRBD1 (6 bases). Trimming removed 0 bases from V and 2 bases from J, with 11 bases in between. The CDR3 is 15 residues long. Germline assignment: CDR1 SGHDN and CDR2 FVKESK. The CDR3, as DNA: TGTGCCAGCAGCCAAGATCGTAAGGGGGCCTACGAGCAGTACTTC. The encoded protein is CASSQDRKGAYEQYF.

This clone is a singleton in its sample. This chain links TRBV10-3 with TRBJ1-2; maybe TRBD1 (6 bases). Germline values: CDR1 ENHRY, CDR2 SYGVKD. V was cut by 2 bases and J by 4 bases, with 11 bases left in between. CDR3 length: 14 residues. In DNA, the CDR3 is TGTGCCATCAGTGAGGGGCTAGGGGGCTATGGCTACACCTTC. Its protein is CAISEGLGGYGYTF.

The V gene is TRBV19, the J gene TRBJ2-1; 10 bases are shared with TRBD1. V shed 6 bases, J shed 6 bases, and the junction held 2 bases outside the gene matches. The CDR3 consists of 13 residues. Germline CDR1 is LNHDA and CDR2 is SQIVND (reference sequence). The CDR3, as DNA: TGTGCCAGTAGCCGGGACAGGGGCAATGAGCAGTTCTTC. This sequence encodes CASSRDRGNEQFF.

CDR3 amino acids: CASSLDRNQETQYF. CDR3 bases: TGTGCCAGCAGCCTGGACAGGAATCAAGAGACCCAGTACTTC. V is TRBV7-2 and J is TRBJ2-5; 7 nucleotides agree with TRBD1. Per the germline V gene, CDR1 is SGHTA and CDR2 is FQGNSA. CDR3 length: 14 amino acids. J was trimmed by 2 bases and V by 5 bases; bases with no gene match: 5.

This chain uses TRBV11-2 with TRBJ2-7; 10 positions agree with TRBD2. The CDR3 extends over 14 amino acids. From germline, CDR1 is SGHAT and CDR2 FQNNGV. Germline trimming cut 4 bases from V and 2 bases from J; bases unmatched to any gene: 2. The CDR3 region is CASSSSGGAYEQYF. Here the CDR3 DNA reads TGTGCCAGCAGCTCCAGCGGGGGGGCCTACGAGCAGTACTTC.

The chain combines TRBV11-2 with TRBJ2-5; 9 bases agree with TRBD1. The germline gives CDR1 SGHAT, CDR2 FQNNGV. The V and J ends lost 7 bases and 4 bases, in that order; junction bases with no gene match: 7. The CDR3 runs 14 residues. This chain's CDR3 is CASNQQGAGETQYF. DNA for the CDR3: TGTGCCAGCAATCAACAGGGGGCTGGAGAGACCCAGTACTTC. The full variable domain, completed using reference TRBV11-2 and TRBJ2-5, is EAGVAQSPRYKIIEKRQSVAFWCNPISGHATLYWYQQILGQGPKLLIQFQNNGVVDDSQLPKDRFSAERLKGVDSTLKIQPAKLEDSAVYLCASNQQGAGETQYFGPGTRLLVL.

The chain links TRBV6-5 to TRBJ1-5, with a weak D call TRBD1 (5 bases). Germline values: CDR1 MNHEY, CDR2 SVGAGI. Trimming cost V 0 bases and J 10 bases, with 19 bases left between them. This CDR3 is built from 16 residues. In DNA, the CDR3 is TGTGCCAGCAGTTACTCGAGCACAGGTCGGCCATCACCCCAGCATTTT. Its translation: CASSYSSTGRPSPQHF.

The V call is TRBV5-4, the J call TRBJ1-4; D remains unclear. Between the trimmed V and J ends, which lost 4 bases and 4 bases, there was a span of 8 bases. CDR3 length equals 13 residues. CDR1 and CDR2 from the germline V gene are SGHNT and YYREEE (reference sequence). DNA of the CDR3: TGTGCCAGCAGCCCAGACGGTAATGAAAAACTGTTTTTT. This gives the protein CASSPDGNEKLFF. The full variable domain, its missing parts supplied by reference TRBV5-4 and TRBJ1-4, is ETGVTQSPTHLIKTRGQQVTLRCSSQSGHNTVSWYQQALGQGPQFIFQYYREEENGRGNFPPRFSGLQFPNYSSELNVNALELDDSALYLCASSPDGNEKLFFGSGTQLSVL.

The chain joins TRBV9 to TRBJ2-7; 9 positions agree with TRBD1. CDR1 and CDR2 (germline): SGDLS, YYNGEE. The CDR3 has 17 amino acids. V shed 3 bases, J shed 1 base, and the junction held 11 bases outside the gene matches. Here the CDR3 reads CASSARGSGTGSYEQYF. Written as DNA, the CDR3 is TGTGCCAGCAGCGCCCGGGGATCCGGGACAGGGTCCTACGAGCAGTACTTC.

The CDR3 DNA follows: TGCAGCGTTTGGGGCAGCGGAACTGGGGGCTATGGCTACACCTTC. Translation gives CSVWGSGTGGYGYTF. The V and J genes are TRBV29-1 and TRBJ1-2, with D possibly TRBD1 on 5 matching bases. Between the trimmed V and J ends, which lost 5 bases and 4 bases, there was a span of 20 bases. CDR1 is SQVTM and CDR2 is ANQGSEA in the germline V gene. The CDR3 consists of 15 residues.

The rearrangement uses TRBV11-2 and TRBJ2-4; 7 bases are shared with TRBD2. The trim removed 0 bases at V and 3 bases at J, leaving 8 bases unmatched. The CDR3 extends over 17 amino acids. Germline V CDR1 and CDR2: SGHAT, FQNNGV. For the CDR3, the DNA is TGTGCCAGCAGCTTAGATATCGGGGGGAACCTCAAAAACATTCAGTACTTC. Encoded protein: CASSLDIGGNLKNIQYF.

CDR3: CASSLGALGAYLEKLFF. The CDR3 region has the DNA TGTGCCAGCAGCTTAGGTGCTTTAGGGGCCTACCTTGAAAAACTGTTTTTT. The chain has TRBV7-9 and TRBJ1-4, with TRBD1 as a possible D gene (5 bases). The CDR3 runs to 17 residues. Germline assignment: CDR1 SEHNR and CDR2 FQNEAQ (reference sequence). The V and J ends lost 1 base and 7 bases respectively, with 19 bases between them. Full variable domain (outside the CDR3, taken from reference TRBV7-9 and TRBJ1-4): DTGVSQNPRHKITKRGQNVTFRCDPISEHNRLYWYRQTLGQGPEFLTYFQNEAQLEKSRLLSDRFSAERPKGSFSTLEIQRTEQGDSAMYLCASSLGALGAYLEKLFFGSGTQLSVL.

The V and J genes are TRBV10-3 and TRBJ1-6, with a weak D call TRBD1 (6 bases). V lost 6 bases and J lost 9, with 12 bases in between. There are 13 residues in the CDR3. Germline V lookup: CDR1 ENHRY, CDR2 SYGVKD. The CDR3 sequence is CAIREQGLSPLHF. The CDR3 DNA reads TGTGCCATCAGGGAACAGGGTCTTTCACCCCTCCACTTT.